The 11 T cell receptor beta chains presented below share a single source sample, sequenced in a study of T cells after yellow fever vaccination. In TCRdb, the 5' RACE reads were re-called with MiXCR into one record per CDR3 protein. The repertoire holds around 340,000 distinct CDR3 sequences, 8.7% seen once, with roughly 18% in the top ten. The sequencing here drew on PBMCs, taken on the day of the first yellow fever vaccination. These TCRs come from a man aged 18 to 30 who received the YFV17D yellow fever vaccine.

This clonotype was seen many times. The rearrangement joins TRBV12-3 or TRBV12-4 to TRBJ1-1, with a possible D match to TRBD1 (5 bases). The CDR3 contains 14 residues. The V end lost 3 bases, the J end lost 10 bases, and 18 bases lay between the germline ends. In DNA form, the CDR3 reads TGTGCCAGCAGTTTGCGGGACCCTACCCGGGGAGCTTTCTTT. It translates to CASSLRDPTRGAFF.

The V and J genes are TRBV10-3 and TRBJ1-1; D remains ambiguous. This CDR3 is built from 11 residues. The V gene lost 9 bases and the J gene lost 1 base, with 6 bases spanning the gap. The germline gives CDR1 ENHRY, CDR2 SYGVKD. This chain's CDR3 is CAMKTNTEAFF. The CDR3 coding sequence is TGTGCCATGAAAACGAACACTGAAGCTTTCTTT.

J is TRBJ1-1 and V is TRBV3-1; D is possibly TRBD1 (5 bases). This CDR3 is built from 14 residues. Trimming left V 4 bases short and J 4 bases short, with 13 bases between. Germline values: CDR1 LGHDT, CDR2 YNNKEL (reference sequence). The CDR3, as DNA: TGTGCCAGCAGCCCCGGGGGTGGTGGCACTGAAGCTTTCTTT. This gives the protein CASSPGGGGTEAFF.

This sequence joins TRBV4-2 and TRBJ1-2; no reliable D call. Germline-derived CDR1 and CDR2 are LGHNA and YNFKEQ. The CDR3 has 16 amino acids. V was shortened by 0 bases and J by 6 bases, with 17 bases between the two germline ends. The CDR3 nucleotides are TGTGCCAGCAGCCAAGAGTCCGGGCCAGTCCCTCATGGCTACACCTTC. Amino acid sequence: CASSQESGPVPHGYTF.

The rearrangement joins TRBV6-2 or TRBV6-3 to TRBJ2-7; 7 bases fit TRBD1. Trimming cost V 5 bases and J 6 bases; bases outside gene matches: 10. CDR1 is MNHEY, CDR2 SVGEGT, per germline. The CDR3 totals 14 residues. The CDR3 loop is CASSTRTGEGEQYF. The CDR3 region has the DNA TGTGCCAGCAGTACACGGACAGGTGAGGGCGAGCAGTACTTC.

This clonotype was detected ten times or more. J is TRBJ2-3 and V is TRBV27, with 9 bases that match TRBD1. The CDR3 sequence is 16 residues long. The V gene end was trimmed by 5 bases and the J gene end by 8 bases; junction bases not matched to a gene: 14. The V gene's germline CDR1 is MNHEY and CDR2 SMNVEV (reference sequence). The CDR3 region is CASSQGGRTGAITQYF. The CDR3 DNA follows: TGTGCCAGCAGTCAGGGGGGTAGGACAGGGGCTATTACGCAGTATTTT.

The CDR3 region has the DNA TGTGCCAGCAGTTTAGTTTCGGGGGTGGGGGGCGAGCAGTACTTC. As protein: CASSLVSGVGGEQYF. This chain connects TRBV12-3 or TRBV12-4 to TRBJ2-7; possibly TRBD2 for D (6 bases). Trimming cost V 1 base and J 6 bases, with 16 bases left between them. The CDR3 runs to 15 residues.

This clonotype was seen more than once but under ten times. The chain combines TRBV7-9 with TRBJ2-3; 8 bases are shared with TRBD1. The CDR3 totals 15 residues. Germline loops: CDR1 SEHNR, CDR2 FQNEAQ (reference sequence). J gave up 4 bases and V 6 bases, and 9 bases lay outside the gene matches. CDR3 region: CASRPTDRVPDTQYF. DNA for the CDR3: TGTGCCAGCAGACCGACGGACAGGGTCCCAGATACGCAGTATTTT.

This clonotype was seen at least ten times. The chain links TRBV7-2 to TRBJ2-6; D is ambiguous. Looked up from germline, CDR1 is SGHTA and CDR2 is FQGNSA. Trimming stripped 8 bases from V and 0 bases from J, with 8 bases between. The length of the CDR3 is 14 residues. The CDR3 here is CASERVSGANVLTF. The CDR3 DNA reads TGTGCCAGCGAACGTGTCTCTGGGGCCAACGTCCTGACTTTC.

This clonotype was seen more than once but under ten times. This rearrangement joins TRBV20-1 to TRBJ2-5; D is undetermined. This CDR3 has 11 residues. Trimming took off 8 bases at V and 0 bases at J, with 7 bases between the two ends. Germline CDR1 DFQATT, CDR2 SNEGSKA (reference sequence). CDR3 DNA sequence: TGCAGTCCTCTGTACCAAGAGACCCAGTACTTC. Translating it yields CSPLYQETQYF.

This clonotype was counted at least ten times. The chain is built from TRBV6-4 and TRBJ2-1; 15 bases are a match to TRBD2. Unmatched junction bases numbered 1, after V lost 4 bases and J lost 6 bases. Germline V gene lookup returns CDR1 MRHNA and CDR2 SNTAGT. CDR3 length: 15 amino acids. The CDR3 DNA follows: TGTGCCAGCAGTGGGACTAGCGGGGGGGCCAATGAGCAGTTCTTC. Translation: CASSGTSGGANEQFF.